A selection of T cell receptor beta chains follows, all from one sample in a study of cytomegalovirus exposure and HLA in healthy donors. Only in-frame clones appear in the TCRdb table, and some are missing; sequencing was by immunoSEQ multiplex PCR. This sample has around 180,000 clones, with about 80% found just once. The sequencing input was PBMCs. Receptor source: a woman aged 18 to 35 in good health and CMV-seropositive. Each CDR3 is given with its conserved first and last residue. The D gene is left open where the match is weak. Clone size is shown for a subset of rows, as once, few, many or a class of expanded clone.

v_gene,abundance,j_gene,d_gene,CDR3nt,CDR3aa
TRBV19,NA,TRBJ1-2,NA,TGTGCCAGTAGTATTGGGCAGGGTTTCTATGGCTACACCTTC,CASSIGQGFYGYTF
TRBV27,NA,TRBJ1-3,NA,TGTGCCAGCAGTCACGGACAGCTAGGAAACACCATATATTTT,CASSHGQLGNTIYF
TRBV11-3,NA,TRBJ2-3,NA,TGTGCCAGCAGCCCTGACACGGCCTACACAGATACGCAGTATTTT,CASSPDTAYTDTQYF
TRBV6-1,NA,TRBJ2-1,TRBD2,TGTGCCAGCGGATCCGGGACTAGCGGGTCCAATGAGCAGTTCTTC,CASGSGTSGSNEQFF
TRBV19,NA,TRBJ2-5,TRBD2,TGTGCCAGTAAAAAGCGGGGGGGCCAAGAGACCCAGTACTTC,CASKKRGGQETQYF
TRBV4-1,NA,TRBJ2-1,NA,TGCGCCAGCAGGAGGGGAGGAGATATTGAGCAGTTCTTC,CASRRGGDIEQFF
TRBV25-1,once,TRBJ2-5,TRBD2,TGTGCCAGCAGTGAATCGTTGACTAGCGGCCAAGAGACCCAGTACTTC,CASSESLTSGQETQYF
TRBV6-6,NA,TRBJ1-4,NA,TGTGCCAGCAGTTACCGGGGGGGGGACGATGAAAAACTGTTTTTT,CASSYRGGDDEKLFF
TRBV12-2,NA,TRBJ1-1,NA,TGTGCAAGTCGCTCGAGCTGGGGGGAATCCACTGAAGCTTTCTTT,CASRSSWGESTEAFF
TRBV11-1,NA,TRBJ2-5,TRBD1,TGTGCCAGCAGCTTCCGGGACAGCTTCCAAGAGACCCAGTACTTC,CASSFRDSFQETQYF
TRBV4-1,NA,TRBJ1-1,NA,TGCGCCAGCAGCCTAAGCCCGGGACTTTGGACTGAAGCTTTCTTT,CASSLSPGLWTEAFF
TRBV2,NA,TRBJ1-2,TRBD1,TGTGCCAGGGGGACCGGACAGGGCGATGGCTACACCTTC,CARGTGQGDGYTF